This TCR beta chain stems from a study of OX40 agonist ivuxolimab in advanced cancers. Study details: Ivuxolimab, which is an agonistic anti-OX40 (CD134) antibody, was administered to the patients. Six ivuxolimab dose levels, 0.01 to 10 mg/kg, were given intravenously every 2 weeks.

Of note for this clone: Its antigen is unknown.

Whole-study findings and limits: At doses 0.1 to 3.0 mg/kg, CD4+ and CD8+ clones expanded. On average, a greater number of expanded clones characterised CD8+ T cells relative to CD4+.

In germline, CDR1 is SGHRS, CDR2 YFSETQ. The CDR3 consists of 13 residues. The junction had 9 bases not matched to a gene; V was cut back by 9 bases and J by 4 bases. Repertoires were generated with immunoSEQ multiplex PCR, while TCRdb's copy carries only in-frame clones and drops some. This sample yields tens of thousands of clones, of which more than 70% are seen a single time; 26% belongs to the top ten. The sequencing here drew on CD4+ or CD8+ T cells sorted from blood, taken in a trial of the OX40 agonist ivuxolimab. V and J are TRBV5-1 and TRBJ2-5; 7 nucleotides match TRBD1. The clonotype comes from an adult with an advanced solid tumor such as melanoma, head and neck, liver or kidney cancer. CDR3 loop: CATQRTGVETQYF. CDR3 DNA: TGCGCCACCCAAAGAACAGGGGTAGAGACCCAGTACTTC.